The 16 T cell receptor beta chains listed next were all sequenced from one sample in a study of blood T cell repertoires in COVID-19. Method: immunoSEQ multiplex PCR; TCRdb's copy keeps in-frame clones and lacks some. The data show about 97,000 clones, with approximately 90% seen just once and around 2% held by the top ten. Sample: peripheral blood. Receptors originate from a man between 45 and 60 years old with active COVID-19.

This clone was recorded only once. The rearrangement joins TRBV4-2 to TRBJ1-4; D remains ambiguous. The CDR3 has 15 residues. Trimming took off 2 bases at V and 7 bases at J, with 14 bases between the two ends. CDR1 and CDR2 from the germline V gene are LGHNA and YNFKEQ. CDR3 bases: TGTGCCAGCAGCCAAAGGTCCGGAGAGGGTGAAAAACTGTTTTTT. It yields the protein CASSQRSGEGEKLFF.

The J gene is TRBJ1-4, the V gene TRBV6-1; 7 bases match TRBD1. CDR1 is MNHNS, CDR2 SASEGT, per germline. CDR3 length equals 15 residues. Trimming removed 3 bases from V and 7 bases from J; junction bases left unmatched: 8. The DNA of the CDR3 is TGTGCCAGCAGTGAGAGGGGGCTTCTTGTTGAAAAACTGTTTTTT. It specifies CASSERGLLVEKLFF.

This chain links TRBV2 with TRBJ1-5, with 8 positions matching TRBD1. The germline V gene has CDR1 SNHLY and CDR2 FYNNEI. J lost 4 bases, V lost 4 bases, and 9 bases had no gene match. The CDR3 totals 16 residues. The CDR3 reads CASSGWTGSTNQPQHF. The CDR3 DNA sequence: TGTGCCAGCAGTGGGTGGACAGGGTCTACTAATCAGCCCCAGCATTTT.

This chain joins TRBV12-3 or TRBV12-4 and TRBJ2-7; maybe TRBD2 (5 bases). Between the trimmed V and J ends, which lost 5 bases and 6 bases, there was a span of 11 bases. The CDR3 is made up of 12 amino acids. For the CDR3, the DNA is TGTGCCAGCAGTCAAGGTGGGAGCGAGCAGTACTTC. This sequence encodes CASSQGGSEQYF.

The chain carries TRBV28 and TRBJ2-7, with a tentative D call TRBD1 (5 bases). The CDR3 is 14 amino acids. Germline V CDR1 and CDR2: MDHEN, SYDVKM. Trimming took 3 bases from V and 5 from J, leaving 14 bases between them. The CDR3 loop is CASSFLAGRNEQYF. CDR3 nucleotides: TGTGCCAGCAGTTTCCTGGCAGGGCGGAACGAGCAGTACTTC.

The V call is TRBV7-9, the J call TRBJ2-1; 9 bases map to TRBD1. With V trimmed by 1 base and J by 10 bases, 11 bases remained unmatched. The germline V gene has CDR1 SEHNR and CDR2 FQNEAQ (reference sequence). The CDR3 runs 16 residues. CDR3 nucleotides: TGTGCCAGCAGCTTAGGCTTAAAGGACAGGGGAAGGGAGCAGTTCTTC. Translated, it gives CASSLGLKDRGREQFF. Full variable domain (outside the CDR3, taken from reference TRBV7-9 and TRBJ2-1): DTGVSQNPRHKITKRGQNVTFRCDPISEHNRLYWYRQTLGQGPEFLTYFQNEAQLEKSRLLSDRFSAERPKGSFSTLEIQRTEQGDSAMYLCASSLGLKDRGREQFFGPGTRLTVL.

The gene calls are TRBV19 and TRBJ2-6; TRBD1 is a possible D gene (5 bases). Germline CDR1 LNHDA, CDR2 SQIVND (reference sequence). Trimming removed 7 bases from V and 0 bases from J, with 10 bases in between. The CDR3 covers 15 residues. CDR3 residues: CASKRQSSGANVLTF. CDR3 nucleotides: TGTGCCAGTAAGCGACAGAGCTCTGGGGCCAACGTCCTGACTTTC.

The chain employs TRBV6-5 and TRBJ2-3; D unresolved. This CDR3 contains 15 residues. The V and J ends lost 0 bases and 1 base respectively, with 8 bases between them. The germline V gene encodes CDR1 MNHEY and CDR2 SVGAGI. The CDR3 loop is CASSYSTRRTDTQYF. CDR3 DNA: TGTGCCAGCAGTTACTCGACACGACGCACAGATACGCAGTATTTT.

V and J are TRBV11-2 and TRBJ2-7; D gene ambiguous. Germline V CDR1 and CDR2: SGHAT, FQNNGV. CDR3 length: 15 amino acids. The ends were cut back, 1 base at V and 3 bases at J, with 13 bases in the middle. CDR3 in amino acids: CASSLVRERLYEQYF. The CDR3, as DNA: TGTGCCAGCAGCTTAGTCCGCGAACGACTCTACGAGCAGTACTTC.

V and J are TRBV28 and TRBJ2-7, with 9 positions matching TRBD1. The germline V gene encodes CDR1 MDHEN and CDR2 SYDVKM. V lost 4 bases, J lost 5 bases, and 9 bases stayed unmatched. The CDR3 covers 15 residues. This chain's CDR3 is CASSSPGTGRNEQYF. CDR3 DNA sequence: TGTGCCAGCAGTTCTCCCGGGACAGGGAGGAACGAGCAGTACTTC.

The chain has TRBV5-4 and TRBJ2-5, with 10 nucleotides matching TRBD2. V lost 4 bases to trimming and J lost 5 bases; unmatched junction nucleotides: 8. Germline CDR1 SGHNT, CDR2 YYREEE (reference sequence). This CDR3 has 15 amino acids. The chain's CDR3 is CASSKLSGGEETQYF. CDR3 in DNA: TGTGCCAGCAGCAAATTAAGCGGGGGGGAGGAGACCCAGTACTTC.

CDR3 sequence reads: CASSQKWGGNNSPLHF. CDR3 coding DNA: TGTGCCAGCAGCCAGAAATGGGGCGGAAATAATTCACCCCTCCACTTT. The V gene is TRBV3-1 (or the pseudogene TRBV3-2), the J gene TRBJ1-6; D might be TRBD1 (5 bases). Germline-derived CDR1 and CDR2 are LGHDT and YNNKEL (reference sequence). V shed 3 bases and J shed 5 bases, with 14 bases lying between them. This CDR3 is built from 16 residues.

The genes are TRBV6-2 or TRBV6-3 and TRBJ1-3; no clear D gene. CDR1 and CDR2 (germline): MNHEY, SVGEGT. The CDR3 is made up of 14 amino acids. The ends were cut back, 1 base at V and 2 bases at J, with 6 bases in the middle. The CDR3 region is CASSYLATGNTIYF. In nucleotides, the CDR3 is TGTGCCAGCAGTTACTTGGCAACTGGAAACACCATATATTTT.

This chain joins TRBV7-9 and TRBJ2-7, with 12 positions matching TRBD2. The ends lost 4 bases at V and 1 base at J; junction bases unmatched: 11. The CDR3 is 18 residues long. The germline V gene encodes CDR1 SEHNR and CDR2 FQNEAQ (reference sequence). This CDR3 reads CASSSPTWTSGASYEQYF. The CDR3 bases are TGTGCCAGCAGCTCTCCTACCTGGACTAGCGGGGCTTCCTACGAGCAGTACTTC.

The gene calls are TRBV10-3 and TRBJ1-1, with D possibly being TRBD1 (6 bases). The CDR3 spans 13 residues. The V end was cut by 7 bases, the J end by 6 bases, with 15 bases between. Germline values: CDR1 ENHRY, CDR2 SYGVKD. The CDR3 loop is CAINPDRKAEAFF. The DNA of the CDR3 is TGTGCCATCAACCCCGACAGGAAAGCTGAAGCTTTCTTT.

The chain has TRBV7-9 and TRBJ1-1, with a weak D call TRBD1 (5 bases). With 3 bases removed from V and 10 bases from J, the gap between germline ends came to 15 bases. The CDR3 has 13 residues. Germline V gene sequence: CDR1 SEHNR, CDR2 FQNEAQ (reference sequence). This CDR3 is CASSLLPGEGAFF. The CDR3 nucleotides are TGTGCCAGCAGCTTGTTACCGGGGGAAGGAGCTTTCTTT.